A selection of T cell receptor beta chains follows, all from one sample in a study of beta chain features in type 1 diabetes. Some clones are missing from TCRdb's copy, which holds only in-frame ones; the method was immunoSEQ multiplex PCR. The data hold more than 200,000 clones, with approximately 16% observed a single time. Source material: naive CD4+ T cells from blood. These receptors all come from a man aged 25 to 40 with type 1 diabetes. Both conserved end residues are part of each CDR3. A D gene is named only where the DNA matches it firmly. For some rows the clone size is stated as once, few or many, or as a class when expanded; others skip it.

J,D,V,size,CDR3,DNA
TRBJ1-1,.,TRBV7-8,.,CASSFWTAYAFF,TGTGCCAGCAGCTTTTGGACGGCGTACGCTTTCTTT
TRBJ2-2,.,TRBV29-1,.,CSVGSPGNTGELFF,TGCAGCGTTGGGTCTCCGGGGAACACCGGGGAGCTGTTTTTT
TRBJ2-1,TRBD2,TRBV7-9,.,CASSSPLAGGYNEQFF,TGTGCCAGCAGCTCCCCTCTAGCGGGGGGATACAATGAGCAGTTCTTC
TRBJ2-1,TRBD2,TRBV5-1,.,CASRASGSSYNEQFF,TGCGCCAGCAGGGCTAGCGGGAGCTCCTACAATGAGCAGTTCTTC
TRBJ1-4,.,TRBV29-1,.,CSVDGGINEKLFF,TGCAGCGTTGACGGCGGGATTAATGAAAAACTGTTTTTT
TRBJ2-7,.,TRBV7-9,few,CASSALSYEQYF,TGTGCCAGCAGCGCCCTCTCCTACGAGCAGTACTTC
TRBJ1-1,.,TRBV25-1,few,CASRKGVSTEAFF,TGTGCCAGCAGAAAGGGGGTCAGCACTGAAGCTTTCTTT
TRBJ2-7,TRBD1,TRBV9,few,CASSGQGAYEQYF,TGTGCCAGCAGCGGCCAGGGGGCGTACGAGCAGTACTTC
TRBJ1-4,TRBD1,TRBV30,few,CAWRKQGANEKLFF,TGTGCCTGGAGGAAACAGGGGGCGAATGAAAAACTGTTTTTT
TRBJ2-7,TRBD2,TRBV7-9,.,CASSPGLAASYEQYF,TGTGCCAGCAGCCCGGGACTAGCGGCCTCCTACGAGCAGTACTTC
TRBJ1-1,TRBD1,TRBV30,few,CAWSPRTGGNTEAFF,TGTGCCTGGAGCCCTAGGACAGGGGGGAACACTGAAGCTTTCTTT
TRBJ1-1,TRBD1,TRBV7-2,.,CASSPRTGNTEAFF,TGTGCCAGCAGCCCTCGGACAGGGAACACTGAAGCTTTCTTT
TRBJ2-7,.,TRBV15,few,CATSRAVFGYEQYF,TGTGCCACCAGCAGAGCAGTTTTCGGGTACGAGCAGTACTTC
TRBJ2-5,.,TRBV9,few,CASSFRGVGETQYF,TGTGCCAGCAGCTTCAGGGGTGTTGGGGAGACCCAGTACTTC
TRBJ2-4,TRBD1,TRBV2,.,CASSAGQVEIAKNIQYF,TGTGCCAGCAGTGCCGGACAGGTAGAAATAGCCAAAAACATTCAGTACTTC
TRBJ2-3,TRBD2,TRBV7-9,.,CASSARLATNTDTQYF,TGTGCCAGCAGCGCCAGACTAGCGACGAACACAGATACGCAGTATTTT
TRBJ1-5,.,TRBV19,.,CASSIVPVGNQPQHF,TGTGCCAGTAGTATAGTTCCAGTTGGCAATCAGCCCCAGCATTTT
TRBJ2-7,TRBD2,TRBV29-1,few,CSVGTSGSYEQYF,TGCAGCGTGGGGACTAGCGGGAGCTACGAGCAGTACTTC
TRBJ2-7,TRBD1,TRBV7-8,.,CASSSPGQGSYEQYF,TGTGCCAGCAGCTCGCCGGGACAGGGATCCTACGAGCAGTACTTC
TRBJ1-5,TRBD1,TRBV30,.,CAWSSTGNNQPQHF,TGTGCCTGGAGTTCGACAGGGAACAATCAGCCCCAGCATTTT
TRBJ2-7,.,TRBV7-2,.,CASSLGVMVDEQYF,TGTGCCAGCAGCTTGGGGGTTATGGTGGACGAGCAGTACTTC
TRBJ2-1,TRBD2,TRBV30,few,CASPGASGSYNEQFF,TGTGCCTCGCCCGGGGCTAGCGGATCCTACAATGAGCAGTTCTTC